One sample yielded the 3 T cell receptor beta chains listed below, sequenced in a study of blood T cell repertoires in COVID-19. The assay was immunoSEQ multiplex PCR, and TCRdb's table has in-frame clones only and misses some. Of about 78,000 clones detected, approximately 86% appear once; the ten largest clones hold 4.5% to 5.5%. The sequencing sample was made of peripheral blood. Every receptor here comes from a man between 45 and 60 years old with active or convalescent COVID-19.

The chain links TRBV10-3 to TRBJ2-3; 12 positions match TRBD2. The V segment lost 4 bases and the J segment 2 bases; nucleotides outside the gene matches: 10. Germline lookup yields CDR1 ENHRY and CDR2 SYGVKD. The CDR3 runs 18 residues. CDR3 residues: CAISAPPTSGGHTDTQYF. Here the CDR3 DNA reads TGTGCCATCAGTGCGCCCCCCACTAGCGGGGGGCACACAGATACGCAGTATTTT.

The gene calls are TRBV6-6 and TRBJ2-7; 7 nucleotides line up with TRBD1. The CDR3 extends over 13 amino acids. V lost 4 bases, J lost 4 bases, and 4 bases stayed unmatched. The germline V gene has CDR1 MNHNY and CDR2 SVGAGI (reference sequence). DNA of the CDR3: TGTGCCAGCAGTTCAGACAGGGTATACGAGCAGTACGTC. It codes for CASSSDRVYEQYV.

This sequence joins TRBV12-3 or TRBV12-4 and TRBJ1-4, with D maybe TRBD1 (6 bases). This CDR3 region has 11 residues. Between the trimmed V and J ends, which lost 4 bases and 11 bases, there was a span of 8 bases. Here the CDR3 reads CASSSGDKLFF. For the CDR3, the DNA is TGTGCCAGCAGTTCAGGGGACAAACTGTTTTTT.